These 2 T cell receptor beta chains were all obtained from the same sample, sequenced in a study of CD8 T cells in ankylosing spondylitis. Via MiXCR, TCRdb re-called the 5' RACE reads, giving one row per CDR3 protein. The sample has 180,000 or so distinct CDR3 sequences, roughly 10% seen once. Sequenced material: blood, either unsorted or a sorted T cell fraction (not recorded which). These receptors came from a male donor with ankylosing spondylitis or in good health (not recorded which).

In this sample, this clonotype turned up a few times. The chain couples TRBV4-1 to TRBJ1-2; 9 bases match TRBD1. The junction had 10 bases not matched to a gene; V was cut back by 4 bases and J by 4 bases. CDR1 and CDR2 (germline): MGHRA, YSYEKL. The CDR3 length is 16 residues. CDR3 DNA: TGCGCCAGCAGCCGGATAGAACAGGGGGCAGGCTATGGCTACACCTTC. The encoded protein is CASSRIEQGAGYGYTF.

This chain connects TRBV11-1 to TRBJ1-2, with D uncertain. Trimming took off 2 bases at V and 7 bases at J, with 26 bases between the two ends. The germline CDR1 and CDR2 sequences are SGHAT and FQDESV (reference sequence). The CDR3 has 18 amino acids. The CDR3 protein is CASSLNPDAEWLRSGYTF. In DNA form, the CDR3 reads TGTGCCAGCAGCTTAAATCCTGACGCAGAGTGGTTACGAAGTGGCTACACCTTC.